The rows below give T cell receptor beta chains drawn from one sample of a study of T-cell reconstitution after alpha-beta-depleted transplantation in children. TCRdb re-analysed the PCR reads in MiXCR, keeping a single row per CDR3 protein. This table holds a few hundred thousand distinct CDR3 sequences, over 20% found once. Here the sequenced sample was PBMCs, taken before TCRalphabeta/CD19-depleted stem cell transplant. The source of these receptors is a boy in the first two years of life with Wiskott-Aldrich syndrome, due to receive a stem cell transplant. Each CDR3 is given with its conserved first and last residue. A D gene is named only where the DNA matches it firmly. Some rows mark clone size as missing; the rest say once, few, many or name a class of expanded clone.

d_call	clone_size	j_call	v_call	cdr3_aa	cdr3_nt
NA	few	TRBJ2-2	TRBV12-3/TRBV12-4	CAENGAPGGNTGELFF	TGTGCCGAAAACGGGGCGCCTGGCGGGAACACCGGGGAGCTGTTTTTT
NA	few	TRBJ2-5	TRBV20-1	CSARALWETQYF	TGCAGTGCTAGGGCCCTTTGGGAGACCCAGTACTTC
NA	few	TRBJ1-5	TRBV6-1	CASSLPPGVSNQPQHF	TGTGCCAGCAGCCTGCCGCCGGGGGTTAGCAATCAGCCCCAGCATTTT
NA	many	TRBJ2-5	TRBV24-1	CATSDSYQETQYF	TGTGCCACCAGTGACTCATACCAAGAGACCCAGTACTTC
TRBD2	few	TRBJ2-3	TRBV5-1	CASSLVVGGPSDTQYF	TGCGCCAGCAGCTTGGTTGTGGGAGGGCCCTCAGATACGCAGTATTTT
NA	few	TRBJ1-1	TRBV6-1	CASSGPWGKNTEAFF	TGTGCCAGCAGTGGACCTTGGGGAAAGAACACTGAAGCTTTCTTT
NA	many	TRBJ2-5	TRBV5-1	CASSFDRRETQYF	TGCGCCAGCAGCTTCGATAGGAGGGAGACCCAGTACTTC
TRBD1	few	TRBJ2-2	TRBV12-3/TRBV12-4	CASRHDRVGWNAGELFF	TGTGCCAGCAGGCACGACAGGGTTGGTTGGAACGCCGGGGAGCTGTTTTTT
TRBD2	NA	TRBJ2-3	TRBV7-3	CASSLTPRELGDTQYF	TGTGCCAGCAGCTTAACTCCGCGGGAGCTTGGAGATACGCAGTATTTT
TRBD1	few	TRBJ1-1	TRBV29-1	CSVGGGMNTEAFF	TGCAGCGTTGGAGGGGGCATGAACACTGAAGCTTTCTTT
NA	NA	TRBJ1-1	TRBV5-5	CASSFTPGRLNTEAFF	TGTGCCAGCAGCTTCACCCCCGGGCGGTTGAACACTGAAGCTTTCTTT
TRBD2	NA	TRBJ2-3	TRBV2	CASSVLAGRTDTQYF	TGTGCCAGCAGTGTTCTAGCGGGACGGACAGATACGCAGTATTTT
TRBD2	few	TRBJ2-5	TRBV5-1	CASSLGTSGRAVETQYF	TGCGCCAGCAGCTTGGGGACTAGCGGGAGGGCCGTGGAGACCCAGTACTTC
TRBD1	NA	TRBJ2-1	TRBV20-1	CSASGTGDSNEQFF	TGCAGTGCTAGCGGGACAGGGGATAGCAATGAGCAGTTCTTC
NA	NA	TRBJ2-7	TRBV20-1	CSARSKGGWTYEQYF	TGCAGTGCTAGGTCCAAGGGGGGGTGGACCTACGAGCAGTACTTC
NA	many	TRBJ2-2	TRBV5-1	CASSPLDTGELFF	TGTGCCAGCAGCCCCCTGGACACCGGGGAGCTGTTTTTT
TRBD2	NA	TRBJ2-7	TRBV12-3/TRBV12-4	CATSLFAGGYEQYF	TGTGCCACCAGTTTATTCGCGGGAGGCTACGAGCAGTACTTC
NA	NA	TRBJ2-2	TRBV5-1	CASSPFGAGELFF	NA
NA	few	TRBJ2-5	TRBV28	CASIGAGGDQETQYF	TGTGCCAGCATTGGCGCAGGGGGGGACCAAGAGACCCAGTACTTC
NA	NA	TRBJ1-2	TRBV28	CASSPTSYGYTF	TGTGCCAGCAGCCCTACCTCTTATGGCTACACCTTC
TRBD2	NA	TRBJ2-1	TRBV20-1	CSARGGSYDNEQFF	TGCAGTGCTAGAGGCGGGAGCTATGACAATGAGCAGTTCTTC
TRBD1	NA	TRBJ2-5	TRBV28	CASSLSSDRGWDQETQYF	TGTGCCAGCAGTTTAAGTTCTGACAGGGGTTGGGACCAAGAGACCCAGTACTTC
TRBD1	NA	TRBJ1-4	TRBV5-1	CASSSGTEGEKLFF	TGCGCCAGCAGCTCCGGGACAGAAGGTGAAAAACTGTTTTTT
NA	NA	TRBJ1-1	TRBV12-3/TRBV12-4	CASSRIVNTEAFF	TGTGCCAGCAGTAGAATAGTAAACACTGAAGCTTTCTTT
TRBD1	few	TRBJ1-1	TRBV5-1	CASSWGQGNTEAFF	TGTGCCAGCAGCTGGGGACAGGGGAACACTGAAGCTTTCTTT
NA	NA	TRBJ2-1	TRBV4-1	CASSQAVGYGHEQFF	TGCGCCAGCAGCCAAGCTGTGGGGTACGGGCATGAGCAGTTCTTC
NA	NA	TRBJ2-5	TRBV24-1	CATSERARYQETQYF	TGTGCCACCAGTGAGAGGGCCCGGTACCAAGAGACCCAGTACTTC
NA	NA	TRBJ2-1	TRBV5-6	CASSFSSVSYNEQFF	TGTGCCAGCAGCTTTTCGTCGGTCTCCTACAATGAGCAGTTCTTC
TRBD1	few	TRBJ2-1	TRBV6-5	CASSNPRTGAGYNEQFF	TGTGCCAGCAGCAACCCTCGGACAGGGGCCGGATACAATGAGCAGTTCTTC
NA	NA	TRBJ2-5	TRBV7-2	CASSLRASLQETQYF	TGTGCCAGCAGCTTGCGGGCCAGCCTCCAAGAGACCCAGTACTTC
NA	NA	TRBJ2-7	TRBV29-1	CSVGLTAYEQYF	TGCAGCGTTGGGCTTACCGCCTACGAGCAGTACTTC
NA	once	TRBJ1-1	TRBV2	CASILGRILNTEAFF	TGTGCCAGCATTCTAGGACGGATTCTGAACACTGAAGCTTTCTTT
TRBD2	few	TRBJ2-1	TRBV3-1	CASSPPSGRAYNEQFF	TGTGCCAGCAGCCCCCCTAGCGGGAGGGCCTACAATGAGCAGTTCTTC
TRBD1	once	TRBJ1-4	TRBV15	CATSEWAGTGDEKLFF	TGTGCCACCAGCGAGTGGGCCGGGACAGGGGATGAAAAACTGTTTTTT
NA	NA	TRBJ1-2	TRBV27	CASSLRGFSDGYTF	TGTGCCAGCAGTTTACGGGGTTTTTCGGATGGCTACACCTTC
NA	NA	TRBJ1-1	TRBV29-1	CSVSRGGNTEAFF	TGCAGCGTGTCTAGGGGGGGGAACACTGAAGCTTTCTTT
NA	few	TRBJ1-2	TRBV28	CASSPILTASRGYTF	TGTGCCAGCAGTCCGATCCTTACAGCGTCAAGGGGCTACACCTTC
NA	NA	TRBJ2-5	TRBV27	CASSYKAYRETQYF	TGTGCCAGCAGTTATAAGGCCTACCGGGAGACCCAGTACTTC
NA	few	TRBJ1-4	TRBV20-1	CSASSGAPNEKLFF	TGCAGTGCTAGTTCAGGGGCCCCTAATGAAAAACTGTTTTTT
TRBD2	NA	TRBJ2-7	TRBV20-1	CSARRGATSGRSEYF	TGCAGTGCTAGGAGAGGGGCAACTAGCGGGAGGTCTGAGTACTTC
TRBD2	NA	TRBJ2-1	TRBV12-3/TRBV12-4	CASSPSPNRLAGSQYNEQFF	TGTGCCAGCTCACCCAGCCCCAACCGACTAGCGGGAAGTCAGTACAATGAGCAGTTCTTC
NA	NA	TRBJ2-5	TRBV5-1	CASFPGAEGRTQYF	TGCGCCAGCTTCCCAGGGGCGGAGGGTCGGACCCAGTACTTC
TRBD2	NA	TRBJ2-1	TRBV11-2	CASSQPGTSGSNEQFF	TGTGCCAGCAGTCAACCCGGGACTAGCGGGAGCAATGAGCAGTTCTTC
NA	few	TRBJ2-2	TRBV29-1	CSVASGGPGELFF	TGCAGCGTTGCATCCGGAGGGCCCGGGGAGCTGTTTTTT
NA	few	TRBJ1-6	TRBV20-1	CSAKRQGPNSPLHF	TGCAGTGCTAAACGGCAGGGTCCCAATTCACCCCTCCACTTT
NA	NA	TRBJ2-3	TRBV5-1	CASSLNGVSTDTQYF	TGCGCCAGCAGCTTGAACGGGGTTAGCACAGATACGCAGTATTTT
NA	few	TRBJ2-3	TRBV10-3	CASQAPSGTDTQYF	TGTGCCTCCCAAGCACCCTCAGGGACAGATACGCAGTATTTT